This TCR beta chain was profiled in a study of blood T cell repertoires in COVID-19. Unmatched junction bases numbered 9, after V lost 2 bases and J lost 2 bases. Germline CDR1 is SGHDN and CDR2 is FVKESK. The CDR3 covers 17 residues. The assay was immunoSEQ multiplex PCR, and TCRdb's table has in-frame clones only and misses some. This table has around 400,000 clones, 89% appearing once. The cohort comprised adults aged roughly 18 to 95 years residing in approximately 25 US areas. Clinical history as reported by participants underpinned cohort assignment. This TCR was recovered from a woman aged 25 to 39 who had recovered from COVID-19. Input material: PBMCs or T cells enriched from blood (not recorded which). V and J are TRBV14 and TRBJ2-5; 9 nucleotides match TRBD2. DNA of the CDR3: TGTGCCAGCAGCCAATTAGGTTCGGGACTAGCACAAGAGACCCAGTACTTC. Its translation: CASSQLGSGLAQETQYF.